Listed below are T cell receptor beta chains from one sample, sequenced in a study of cytomegalovirus exposure and HLA in healthy donors. Measured with immunoSEQ multiplex PCR; TCRdb has only the in-frame clones, and not every one. Of some 90,000 clones listed, about four fifths were seen once; the top ten hold approximately 10%. Sequencing was performed on PBMCs. These receptors originate from a human donor in good health. Each CDR3 is given with its conserved first and last residue. The D gene is left open where the match is weak.

J | V | D | CDR3 | DNA
TRBJ1-5 | TRBV28 | . | CASSLYRRGDQPQHF | TGTGCCAGCAGTTTATACCGCAGGGGCGATCAGCCCCAGCATTTT
TRBJ2-3 | TRBV11-3 | TRBD2 | CASSARSGRYTDTQYF | TGTGCCAGCAGCGCCCGCAGCGGGAGGTACACCGATACGCAGTATTTT
TRBJ2-2 | TRBV10-3 | TRBD1 | CAISKGTAPDTGELFF | TGTGCCATCAGTAAGGGGACAGCCCCCGACACCGGGGAGCTGTTTTTT
TRBJ2-1 | TRBV27 | . | CASSLKEFTIKGYNEQFF | TGTGCCAGCAGTTTGAAGGAGTTTACTATTAAGGGGTACAATGAGCAGTTCTTC
TRBJ2-5 | TRBV5-4 | . | CASSLFSRSQETQYF | TGTGCCAGCAGCTTGTTTTCTAGGTCCCAAGAGACCCAGTACTTC
TRBJ1-3 | TRBV18 | . | CASSLAGGGGNTIYF | TGTGCCAGCTCACTCGCGGGAGGCGGTGGAAACACCATATATTTT
TRBJ2-2 | TRBV5-1 | . | CASSLRGANTGELFF | TGCGCCAGCAGCTTGCGCGGGGCGAACACCGGGGAGCTGTTTTTT
TRBJ2-7 | TRBV29-1 | TRBD1 | CSAGDSVYEQYF | TGCAGCGCCGGGGACAGCGTCTACGAGCAGTACTTC
TRBJ1-1 | TRBV30 | . | CARERLNTEAFF | TGTGCCAGAGAGCGTCTGAACACTGAAGCTTTCTTT
TRBJ2-7 | TRBV19 | TRBD2 | CASSTSGRAAISYEQYF | TGTGCCAGTAGTACTAGCGGGAGGGCCGCCATCTCCTACGAGCAGTACTTC
TRBJ2-5 | TRBV27 | TRBD2 | CASSPPGGETQYF | TGTGCCAGCAGTCCGCCGGGGGGGGAGACCCAGTACTTC